The 27 T cell receptor beta chains listed next were all sequenced from one sample in a study of blood T cell repertoires in COVID-19. This table comes from immunoSEQ multiplex PCR, and its TCRdb copy is limited to in-frame clones, with some not included. This table has around 300,000 clones, around 80% appearing once. Sequencing used peripheral blood. The source of these receptors is a man under 40 with active or convalescent COVID-19.

CDR3 DNA: TGTGCCACCAGCAGAGATCCGGCTAGCGGGGGTCCTGATACGCAGTATTTT. This codes for CATSRDPASGGPDTQYF. The chain joins TRBV15 to TRBJ2-3; 10 bases agree with TRBD2. V lost 0 bases, J lost 6 bases, and 9 bases stayed unmatched. The CDR3 extends over 17 amino acids. The germline V gene has CDR1 LNHNV and CDR2 YYDKDF (reference sequence).

The V gene is TRBV18, the J gene TRBJ1-4; D uncertain. The CDR3 length is 13 residues. Germline CDR1 is KGHSH and CDR2 is LQKENI. Trimming left V 11 bases short and J 2 bases short, with 12 bases between. CDR3 region: CASLRNTNEKLFF. The CDR3, as DNA: TGTGCCTCCCTGCGGAACACTAATGAAAAACTGTTTTTT.

The rearrangement links TRBV28 to TRBJ2-3; TRBD1 agrees at 7 bases. V dropped 6 bases and J dropped 2; count of bases not matched to a gene: 5. There are 14 residues in the CDR3. CDR1 MDHEN and CDR2 SYDVKM come from the germline V gene. The CDR3 region is CASRGTDNTDTQYF. The DNA for the CDR3 is TGTGCCAGCAGGGGGACAGATAACACAGATACGCAGTATTTT.

This sequence joins TRBV28 and TRBJ1-3; the D is unclear. The length of the CDR3 is 14 residues. The germline V and J ends were trimmed by 9 bases and 0 bases, with 12 bases remaining between them. From germline, CDR1 is MDHEN and CDR2 SYDVKM. The CDR3 protein is CASKLGGSGNTIYF. DNA of the CDR3: TGTGCCAGTAAACTCGGTGGCTCTGGAAACACCATATATTTT.

The chain couples TRBV2 to TRBJ1-2, with D unresolved. The CDR3 sequence is 10 residues long. In germline, CDR1 is SNHLY, CDR2 FYNNEI. Trimming pared 3 bases from V and 9 bases from J, leaving 5 bases between. The CDR3 sequence: CASSDESYTF. As DNA, the CDR3 is TGTGCCAGCAGTGACGAGAGCTACACCTTC.

The rearrangement links TRBV10-3 to TRBJ1-3, with 7 bases fitting TRBD1. With V trimmed by 8 bases and J by 4 bases, 5 bases remained unmatched. The CDR3 is made up of 13 amino acids. Germline assignment: CDR1 ENHRY and CDR2 SYGVKD. The CDR3 nucleotides read TGTGCCATCGATCAGGGGGACGGAAACACCATATATTTT. Translating it yields CAIDQGDGNTIYF.

This rearrangement joins TRBV7-2 to TRBJ2-3; no clear D gene. Germline CDR1 is SGHTA and CDR2 is FQGNSA. V gave up 5 bases and J gave up 2 bases, with 17 bases separating them. This CDR3 contains 16 residues. CDR3 coding DNA: TGTGCCAGCAGCCCCACTCCCTACAGCAACACAGATACGCAGTATTTT. As protein: CASSPTPYSNTDTQYF.

The V and J genes are TRBV18 and TRBJ1-2; D unresolved. The CDR3 consists of 13 residues. Trimming stripped 3 bases from V and 7 bases from J, with 12 bases between. Looked up from germline, CDR1 is KGHSH and CDR2 is LQKENI. Here the CDR3 DNA reads TGTGCCAGCTCACCCCCCCGAGGAGGTGGCTACACCTTC. This sequence encodes CASSPPRGGGYTF.

The V call is TRBV30, the J call TRBJ1-6, with a possible D match to TRBD1 (5 bases). The ends were cut back, 0 bases at V and 5 bases at J, with 11 bases in the middle. CDR1 GTSNPN and CDR2 SVGIG come from the germline V gene (reference sequence). The CDR3 is 15 amino acids. CDR3 DNA: TGTGCCTGGAGTGTACGCAGGGCCGATAATTCACCCCTCCACTTT. Encoded protein: CAWSVRRADNSPLHF. Complete variable domain (other parts from reference TRBV30 and TRBJ1-6): SQTIHQWPATLVQPVGSPLSLECTVEGTSNPNLYWYRQAAGRGLQLLFYSVGIGQISSEVPQNLSASRPQDRQFILSSKKLLLSDSGFYLCAWSVRRADNSPLHFGNGTRLTVT.

The chain is built from TRBV12-3 or TRBV12-4 and TRBJ1-5, with D possibly matching TRBD1 (5 bases). The CDR3 has 13 residues. V dropped 5 bases and J dropped 6 bases, with 11 bases sitting between them. CDR3 region: CASSPAGGQPQHF. The CDR3 nucleotides are TGTGCCAGCAGTCCCGCCGGGGGTCAGCCCCAGCATTTT.

The rearrangement links TRBV19 to TRBJ2-3, with TRBD1 as a possible D gene (5 bases). The germline gives CDR1 LNHDA, CDR2 SQIVND (reference sequence). This CDR3 spans 13 amino acids. V lost 6 bases and J lost 4, with 11 bases in between. The chain's CDR3 is CASRTTVSDTQYF. In DNA form, the CDR3 reads TGTGCCAGTAGAACGACAGTTTCAGATACGCAGTATTTT.

The rearrangement links TRBV9 to TRBJ2-2; 8 bases line up with TRBD2. The CDR3 length is 15 residues. V was pared by 4 bases and J by 5 bases, with 7 bases of the junction left unmatched. The germline gives CDR1 SGDLS, CDR2 YYNGEE. Here the CDR3 DNA reads TGTGCCAGCAGCCCCGGGGGGGCCTCTACCGGGGAGCTGTTTTTT. Translation: CASSPGGASTGELFF.

The rearrangement uses TRBV4-3 and TRBJ2-2, with TRBD2 matching over 10 bases. The CDR3 loop spans 19 amino acids. CDR1 is LGHNA, CDR2 YSLEER, per germline. Trimming removed 3 bases from V and 1 base from J; junction bases left unmatched: 11. The CDR3 here is CASSQLWRASGRNTGELFF. The CDR3 DNA is TGCGCCAGCAGCCAGCTCTGGAGGGCTAGCGGGAGGAACACCGGGGAGCTGTTTTTT.

The J gene is TRBJ1-5, the V gene TRBV6-2 or TRBV6-3, with D possibly being TRBD1 (5 bases). The CDR3 spans 15 residues. V lost 5 bases, J lost 2 bases, and 13 bases lay in between. Looked up from germline, CDR1 is MNHEY and CDR2 is SVGEGT. The CDR3 sequence is CASSGTRGGNQPQHF. The CDR3 nucleotides are TGTGCCAGCAGTGGCACCCGGGGGGGCAATCAGCCCCAGCATTTT.

CDR3 sequence reads: CASRQGTGNTIYF. CDR3 nucleotides: TGCGCCAGCAGACAGGGGACTGGAAACACCATATATTTT. The rearrangement uses TRBV4-1 and TRBJ1-3; 7 positions match TRBD1. Germline V gene data show CDR1 as MGHRA and CDR2 as YSYEKL. The CDR3 has 13 residues. Trimming removed 6 bases from V and 2 bases from J; junction bases left unmatched: 1.

The chain couples TRBV28 to TRBJ1-1, with D possibly matching TRBD1 (5 bases). The CDR3 is 12 amino acids. Germline assignment: CDR1 MDHEN and CDR2 SYDVKM. Trimming stripped 5 bases from V and 3 bases from J, with 7 bases between. The DNA for the CDR3 is TGTGCCAGCAGTCAGGGTTACACTGAAGCTTTCTTT. Translation gives CASSQGYTEAFF.

V gene TRBV4-1 combines with J gene TRBJ1-2; 8 nucleotides match TRBD1. J gave up 10 bases and V 2 bases, and 6 bases lay outside the gene matches. CDR3 length equals 13 residues. CDR1 is MGHRA and CDR2 is YSYEKL in the germline V gene. For the CDR3, the DNA is TGCGCCAGCAGCCAACTCGGGACAGGAGCCTACACCTTC. It encodes CASSQLGTGAYTF.

The gene calls are TRBV7-2 and TRBJ1-5; D unclear. The V and J ends lost 2 bases and 7 bases respectively, with 15 bases between them. The germline V gene encodes CDR1 SGHTA and CDR2 FQGNSA. This CDR3 region has 15 residues. CDR3 DNA sequence: TGTGCCAGCAGCTTAAGCCCTCAGAGAGGGCAGCCCCAGCATTTT. Amino acids: CASSLSPQRGQPQHF.

CDR3 loop: CASSPDRGSYSRYGYTF. CDR3 nucleotides: TGTGCCAGTAGCCCGGACAGGGGATCATACTCGCGGTATGGCTACACCTTC. V and J are TRBV19 and TRBJ1-2; 9 bases are shared with TRBD1. The V gene end was trimmed by 6 bases and the J gene end by 5 bases; junction bases not matched to a gene: 16. Germline loops: CDR1 LNHDA, CDR2 SQIVND (reference sequence). The CDR3 loop spans 17 amino acids.

The chain has TRBV9 and TRBJ2-3; D unclear. Deletions cut 4 bases from V and 5 bases from J, with 11 bases between. The germline V gene encodes CDR1 SGDLS and CDR2 YYNGEE. The CDR3 consists of 13 residues. Here the CDR3 DNA reads TGTGCCAGCAGCTTCCAACCTAGAGATACGCAGTATTTT. Amino acid sequence: CASSFQPRDTQYF.

The chain employs TRBV19 and TRBJ1-5; D gene uncertain. The germline CDR1 and CDR2 sequences are LNHDA and SQIVND (reference sequence). This CDR3 is 12 amino acids long. V lost 5 bases to trimming and J lost 6 bases, with 8 bases between them. CDR3 region: CASSSGAQPQHF. In DNA, the CDR3 is TGTGCCAGTAGTTCCGGTGCTCAGCCCCAGCATTTT. Filled out from reference TRBV19 and TRBJ1-5, the complete variable domain reads DGGITQSPKYLFRKEGQNVTLSCEQNLNHDAMYWYRQDPGQGLRLIYYSQIVNDFQKGDIAEGYSVSREKKESFPLTVTSAQKNPTAFYLCASSSGAQPQHFGDGTRLSIL.

V is TRBV18 and J is TRBJ1-1; 7 bases are a match to TRBD1. This CDR3 has 16 amino acids. J was trimmed by 0 bases and V by 3 bases; bases with no gene match: 7. Germline V lookup: CDR1 KGHSH, CDR2 LQKENI. In DNA form, the CDR3 reads TGTGCCAGCTCACCGGGACAGTCATTTATGAACACTGAAGCTTTCTTT. Translating it yields CASSPGQSFMNTEAFF.

This rearrangement joins TRBV7-6 to TRBJ1-3; TRBD1 matches 9 bases. The J segment lost 2 bases and the V segment lost 0 bases, leaving 5 bases of the junction unmatched. Germline lookup yields CDR1 SGHVS and CDR2 FNYEAQ. CDR3 length: 17 residues. The CDR3 DNA sequence: TGTGCCAGCAGCTTAGCGCGGTACAGGGGGCCTGGAAACACCATATATTTT. Residues: CASSLARYRGPGNTIYF.

The chain carries TRBV10-3 and TRBJ1-1, with TRBD1 matching over 8 bases. J gave up 2 bases and V 3 bases, and 5 bases lay outside the gene matches. CDR1 and CDR2 (germline): ENHRY, SYGVKD. The CDR3 sequence is 15 residues long. This CDR3 is CAISEGTGHNTEAFF. The CDR3 DNA sequence: TGTGCCATCAGTGAAGGGACAGGCCACAACACTGAAGCTTTCTTT.

This chain joins TRBV28 and TRBJ1-1; D call uncertain. Germline V gene lookup returns CDR1 MDHEN and CDR2 SYDVKM. The CDR3 sequence is 15 residues long. The V end lost 3 bases, the J end lost 1 base, and 12 bases lay between the germline ends. The CDR3 region is CASSFRIAQNTEAFF. In DNA form, the CDR3 reads TGTGCCAGCAGTTTTCGTATCGCGCAGAACACTGAAGCTTTCTTT.

The chain recombines TRBV9 with TRBJ2-3; TRBD2 agrees at 7 bases. CDR3 length equals 18 residues. The germline CDR1 and CDR2 sequences are SGDLS and YYNGEE. J was trimmed by 0 bases and V by 1 base; bases with no gene match: 11. CDR3 DNA sequence: TGTGCCAGCAGCGTACCTCGCGCTAGCGGAGAAAGCACAGATACGCAGTATTTT. It translates to CASSVPRASGESTDTQYF. The variable domain in full, with the rest retrieved from reference TRBV9 and TRBJ2-3, is DSGVTQTPKHLITATGQRVTLRCSPRSGDLSVYWYQQSLDQGLQFLIQYYNGEERAKGNILERFSAQQFPDLHSELNLSSLELGDSALYFCASSVPRASGESTDTQYFGPGTRLTVL.

This clone was seen only once. The genes are TRBV7-8 and TRBJ1-1; D perhaps matches TRBD1 (6 bases). V was cut by 3 bases and J by 3 bases, with 14 bases left in between. Germline loops: CDR1 SGHVS, CDR2 FQNEAQ. The CDR3 is made up of 15 amino acids. For the CDR3, the DNA is TGTGCCAGCAGCTTTGGGGGCAGGTGGGACACTGAAGCTTTCTTT. It is translated as CASSFGGRWDTEAFF.